This passage covers 10 T cell receptor beta chains from one sample sequenced in a study of shared clonotypes between healthy human individuals. Clones were sequenced by immunoSEQ multiplex PCR, and TCRdb holds only the in-frame ones, with some missing. Among roughly 2,000,000 clones listed, about 95% were seen once. Naive-designated CD8 cells lacked CD45RO, were positively enriched for CCR7, and omitted terminally differentiated effector memory CD45RA+ cells. The specimen sequenced was naive CD8+ T cells sorted from blood. The receptors derive from a man aged 18 to 29 in good health.

The chain joins TRBV27 to TRBJ2-2; 12 nucleotides line up with TRBD2. Trimming at V came to 1 base and at J to 8 bases, leaving 14 bases not matched to a gene. This CDR3 has 19 amino acids. Germline CDR1 and CDR2: MNHEY and SMNVEV (reference sequence). The CDR3 spells CASSLYLGGLAGSGGELFF. CDR3 in DNA: TGTGCCAGCAGTTTATACTTAGGTGGACTAGCGGGATCTGGAGGGGAGCTGTTTTTT.

The rearrangement joins TRBV9 to TRBJ1-2; possible D gene TRBD1, 5 bases. The germline CDR1 and CDR2 sequences are SGDLS and YYNGEE. Deletions cut 0 bases from V and 5 bases from J, with 14 bases between. The CDR3 runs 15 residues. CDR3 in DNA: TGTGCCAGCAGCGTAGTGCCCGGGGCGCATTATGGCTACACCTTC. Protein sequence: CASSVVPGAHYGYTF.

The chain combines TRBV7-9 with TRBJ2-5; TRBD2 is a possible D gene (6 bases). V dropped 5 bases and J dropped 2 bases, with 15 bases sitting between them. The CDR3 length is 15 residues. Germline CDR1 is SEHNR and CDR2 is FQNEAQ (reference sequence). CDR3 residues: CASSGGVITQETQYF. In DNA form, the CDR3 reads TGTGCCAGCAGCGGCGGGGTAATCACACAAGAGACCCAGTACTTC. The full variable domain, in which reference TRBV7-9 and TRBJ2-5 provide the parts outside the CDR3, is DTGVSQNPRHKITKRGQNVTFRCDPISEHNRLYWYRQTLGQGPEFLTYFQNEAQLEKSRLLSDRFSAERPKGSFSTLEIQRTEQGDSAMYLCASSGGVITQETQYFGPGTRLLVL.

This chain joins TRBV7-9 and TRBJ2-1, with 8 bases fitting TRBD2. Germline V lookup: CDR1 SEHNR, CDR2 FQNEAQ (reference sequence). V gave up 6 bases and J gave up 9 bases; unmatched junction bases: 13. CDR3 length: 15 amino acids. CDR3 DNA sequence: TGTGCCAGCAGTCCAATAGAGCGGGGGTCACTTGAGCAGTTCTTC. Residues: CASSPIERGSLEQFF.

A remark on this clone: Other DNA sequences in the same sample also yield this CDR3. CDR3 nucleotides: TGCAGCGTACCGACAGGGGGCTACAATGAGCAGTTCTTC. Amino acid sequence: CSVPTGGYNEQFF. V is TRBV29-1 and J is TRBJ2-1; 9 bases align to TRBD1. V lost 6 bases, J lost 3 bases, and 3 bases stayed unmatched. This CDR3 has 13 residues. From germline, CDR1 is SQVTM and CDR2 ANQGSEA.

Regarding this clone: The same CDR3 arises from other DNA sequences in this sample as well. This chain uses TRBV9 with TRBJ2-7; D ambiguous. The CDR3 spans 13 residues. V was cut by 0 bases and J by 3 bases, with 7 bases left in between. Per germline, CDR1 SGDLS and CDR2 YYNGEE. CDR3 sequence reads: CASSVGLGYEQYF. As DNA, the CDR3 is TGTGCCAGCAGCGTAGGTCTCGGCTACGAGCAGTACTTC. The variable domain in full, with the rest retrieved from reference TRBV9 and TRBJ2-7, is DSGVTQTPKHLITATGQRVTLRCSPRSGDLSVYWYQQSLDQGLQFLIQYYNGEERAKGNILERFSAQQFPDLHSELNLSSLELGDSALYFCASSVGLGYEQYFGPGTRLTVT.

The chain is built from TRBV11-2 and TRBJ2-1; 10 bases are shared with TRBD2. This CDR3 comprises 17 residues. Germline-derived CDR1 and CDR2 are SGHAT and FQNNGV. The V segment lost 3 bases and the J segment 1 base; nucleotides outside the gene matches: 6. The CDR3 DNA follows: TGTGCCAGCAGCTTGCTAGCGGGAGAGATATCCTACAATGAGCAGTTCTTC. Protein: CASSLLAGEISYNEQFF. Complete variable domain (other parts from reference TRBV11-2 and TRBJ2-1): EAGVAQSPRYKIIEKRQSVAFWCNPISGHATLYWYQQILGQGPKLLIQFQNNGVVDDSQLPKDRFSAERLKGVDSTLKIQPAKLEDSAVYLCASSLLAGEISYNEQFFGPGTRLTVL.

The chain couples TRBV6-5 to TRBJ1-5, with D perhaps TRBD1 (6 bases). The CDR3 totals 13 residues. The V gene's germline CDR1 is MNHEY and CDR2 SVGAGI. V lost 6 bases and J 6 bases, leaving 12 bases between the germline ends. The CDR3 here is CASSLTGSQPQHF. The DNA of the CDR3 is TGTGCCAGCAGCCTCACAGGGAGTCAGCCCCAGCATTTT.

This chain uses TRBV6-6 with TRBJ2-5; D call uncertain. Trimming left V 1 base short and J 0 bases short, with 9 bases between. This CDR3 region has 15 residues. CDR1 MNHNY and CDR2 SVGAGI come from the germline V gene (reference sequence). CDR3 amino acids: CASSYFPRYQETQYF. The CDR3 DNA is TGTGCCAGCAGTTACTTTCCCAGGTACCAAGAGACCCAGTACTTC.

The CDR3 nucleotides are TGTGCCCAACAACTACAGGGTCCCACCTACGAGCAGTACTTC. Translation: CAQQLQGPTYEQYF. This chain connects TRBV2 to TRBJ2-7; weak D call: TRBD1 (6 bases). Germline V gene lookup returns CDR1 SNHLY and CDR2 FYNNEI. This CDR3 region has 14 residues. V lost 11 bases and J 2 bases, leaving 19 bases between the germline ends. Full variable domain (missing parts from reference TRBV2 and TRBJ2-7): EPEVTQTPSHQVTQMGQEVILRCVPISNHLYFYWYRQILGQKVEFLVSFYNNEISEKSEIFDDQFSVERPDGSNFTLKIRSTKLEDSAMYFCAQQLQGPTYEQYFGPGTRLTVT.